Listed here is a single T cell receptor (beta chain). The antigen is undetermined. This specimen belongs to a study of cytomegalovirus exposure and HLA in healthy donors. Study overall: An earlier analysis found around 120 million unique TCR beta sequences from roughly 170 million T cells. The Caucasian-associated ancestry cluster contained about 80% of the 398 genotyped donors. The study, taken as a whole, reports: Per a later analysis, HLA-associated TCR beta chains showed more clonal expansion than other, equally common TCR beta chains.

13 Jbeta primers and 60 Vbeta primers were used for the PCR. This table comes from immunoSEQ multiplex PCR, and its TCRdb copy is limited to in-frame clones, with some not included. In total, the table holds more than 95,000 clones. This receptor was taken from a man in his forties in good health and CMV-seronegative. The sequencing sample was made of PBMCs.

The CDR3 coding sequence is TGTGCCAGCAGCTTGGCAGGGGGGTACGAGCAGTACTTC. It translates to CASSLAGGYEQYF. The chain is built from TRBV7-3 and TRBJ2-7; D might be TRBD1 (7 bases). The CDR3 contains 13 residues. CDR1 is SGHTA, CDR2 FQGTGA, per germline. V lost 3 bases and J lost 4, with 10 bases in between.